Listed here are 18 T cell receptor beta chains from one sample, sequenced in a study of blood T cell repertoires in COVID-19. Sequencing used immunoSEQ multiplex PCR; TCRdb keeps in-frame clones, though not all of them. The sample lists 75,000 to 90,000 clones; around nine tenths were seen once. The sample taken for sequencing was peripheral blood. The receptors here all came from a human donor in a cohort sampled during active COVID-19.

The chain carries TRBV6-6 and TRBJ2-3; 11 nucleotides match TRBD2. Trimming cost V 5 bases and J 4 bases; bases outside gene matches: 14. CDR1 and CDR2 (germline): MNHNY, SVGAGI (reference sequence). The CDR3 totals 18 residues. DNA for the CDR3: TGTGCCAGCAGTCGCCTGGGGCTAGCGGGGGGCTGGGCAGATACGCAGTATTTT. Amino acid sequence: CASSRLGLAGGWADTQYF.

This clone showed up just a few times. This chain uses TRBV10-1 with TRBJ1-2, with unresolved D. This CDR3 is 13 amino acids long. The V end was cut by 3 bases, the J end by 2 bases, with 7 bases between. The germline V gene encodes CDR1 WNHNN and CDR2 SYGVQD (reference sequence). Written as DNA, the CDR3 is TGCGCCAGCAGTGATACACAGAACTATGGCTACACCTTC. Amino acids: CASSDTQNYGYTF.

The CDR3 DNA reads as TGTGCCAGCAACAGGGGTTCTCAAGACTATGGCTACACCTTC. This codes for CASNRGSQDYGYTF. The chain combines TRBV10-3 with TRBJ1-2, with TRBD1 matching 7 bases. V dropped 10 bases and J dropped 3; count of bases not matched to a gene: 11. Germline loops: CDR1 ENHRY, CDR2 SYGVKD. This CDR3 spans 14 amino acids.

This clone was picked up a small number of times. The chain couples TRBV5-8 to TRBJ1-5; D is possibly TRBD1 (5 bases). The CDR3 is made up of 13 amino acids. V gave up 0 bases and J gave up 10 bases, with 11 bases separating them. Germline assignment: CDR1 SGHTS and CDR2 YDEGEE. CDR3 residues: CASSLERGGPQHF. The CDR3 DNA follows: TGTGCCAGCAGCTTGGAAAGGGGTGGTCCCCAGCATTTT.

The chain uses TRBV19 and TRBJ1-4, with 9 positions matching TRBD1. CDR1 is LNHDA, CDR2 SQIVND, per germline (reference sequence). The CDR3 is made up of 13 amino acids. V trimming: 3 bases; J trimming: 8 bases; junction bases outside the gene matches: 1. The CDR3 nucleotides read TGTGCCAGTAGTATGGACAGGGGCGAAAAACTGTTTTTT. Amino acids: CASSMDRGEKLFF. The full variable domain, its missing parts supplied by reference TRBV19 and TRBJ1-4, is DGGITQSPKYLFRKEGQNVTLSCEQNLNHDAMYWYRQDPGQGLRLIYYSQIVNDFQKGDIAEGYSVSREKKESFPLTVTSAQKNPTAFYLCASSMDRGEKLFFGSGTQLSVL.

The rearrangement links TRBV4-2 to TRBJ2-5; D perhaps matches TRBD2 (6 bases). Trimming pared 2 bases from V and 1 base from J, leaving 11 bases between. The CDR3 loop spans 15 amino acids. CDR1 is LGHNA and CDR2 is YNFKEQ in the germline V gene. The CDR3 bases are TGTGCCAGCAGCCAACAACCGACTAGCCAAGAGACCCAGTACTTC. Translated, it gives CASSQQPTSQETQYF.

The rearrangement links TRBV3-1 (or the pseudogene TRBV3-2) to TRBJ1-4; D remains ambiguous. Germline CDR1 and CDR2: LGHDT and YNNKEL (reference sequence). This CDR3 region has 14 residues. Trimming took off 1 base at V and 2 bases at J, with 5 bases between the two ends. The CDR3 region is CASSQVVTNEKLFF. The CDR3 nucleotides read TGTGCCAGCAGCCAAGTAGTGACTAATGAAAAACTGTTTTTT.

This sequence joins TRBV19 and TRBJ1-2; 8 nucleotides line up with TRBD1. Germline lookup yields CDR1 LNHDA and CDR2 SQIVND (reference sequence). V lost 7 bases to trimming and J lost 4 bases; unmatched junction nucleotides: 20. The CDR3 sequence is 18 residues long. CDR3 residues: CASIPQGGGQGSFYGYTF. For the CDR3, the DNA is TGTGCCAGTATTCCCCAGGGAGGAGGACAGGGTTCCTTCTATGGCTACACCTTC.

V usage is TRBV7-3 and J usage is TRBJ2-1, with a tentative D call TRBD2 (6 bases). Deletions cut 3 bases from V and 5 bases from J, with 14 bases between. The V gene's germline CDR1 is SGHTA and CDR2 FQGTGA. CDR3 length equals 15 residues. The DNA for the CDR3 is TGTGCCAGCAGCTTTATGACTACGGGGGACAATGAGCAGTTCTTC. Its translation: CASSFMTTGDNEQFF.

J is TRBJ2-1 and V is TRBV5-8; D remains unclear. The V gene's germline CDR1 is SGHTS and CDR2 YDEGEE. This CDR3 has 14 residues. Trimming took off 4 bases at V and 4 bases at J, with 12 bases between the two ends. CDR3 in DNA: TGTGCCAGCAGCCTGGCCCCCGGGTACAATGAGCAGTTCTTC. Protein: CASSLAPGYNEQFF.

The genes are TRBV4-2 and TRBJ1-5; D uncertain. Trimming shortened V by 0 bases and J by 5 bases, and 5 bases separated the two germline ends. This CDR3 comprises 13 residues. CDR1 and CDR2 (germline): LGHNA, YNFKEQ. CDR3 sequence reads: CASSQDRDQPQHF. The CDR3 coding sequence is TGTGCCAGCAGCCAAGATCGGGATCAGCCCCAGCATTTT.

V is TRBV25-1 and J is TRBJ1-4; a weak D match, TRBD1 (6 bases). Germline-derived CDR1 and CDR2 are MGHDK and SYGVNS. V was clipped by 2 bases and J by 6 bases, with 13 bases between them. This CDR3 region has 15 residues. CDR3 sequence (DNA): TGTGCCAGCAGTGAAAGGGGGGGATCAGATGAAAAACTGTTTTTT. Protein: CASSERGGSDEKLFF. Complete variable domain (other parts from reference TRBV25-1 and TRBJ1-4): EADIYQTPRYLVIGTGKKITLECSQTMGHDKMYWYQQDPGMELHLIHYSYGVNSTEKGDLSSESTVSRIRTEHFPLTLESARPSHTSQYLCASSERGGSDEKLFFGSGTQLSVL.

The chain uses TRBV6-2 or TRBV6-3 and TRBJ2-7; 10 positions agree with TRBD1. The CDR3 is 14 amino acids. CDR1 is MNHEY, CDR2 SVGEGT, per germline. With V trimmed by 4 bases and J by 5 bases, 5 bases remained unmatched. The CDR3 DNA reads TGTGCCAGCAGTTTAACCGGGACAGGGGACGAGCAGTACTTC. Protein: CASSLTGTGDEQYF.

The rearrangement joins TRBV11-3 to TRBJ2-7; 7 bases map to TRBD2. Trimming removed 7 bases from V and 6 bases from J; junction bases left unmatched: 12. This CDR3 contains 14 residues. Germline V gene sequence: CDR1 SGHNT, CDR2 YENEEA. CDR3 sequence reads: CASTGLDRTLEQYF. For the CDR3, the DNA is TGTGCCAGCACCGGACTAGACCGAACCCTCGAGCAGTACTTC.

The rearrangement uses TRBV18 and TRBJ1-4; D perhaps matches TRBD1 (6 bases). The ends were cut back, 1 base at V and 4 bases at J, with 7 bases in the middle. The germline V gene encodes CDR1 KGHSH and CDR2 LQKENI. The CDR3 consists of 14 residues. Here the CDR3 DNA reads TGTGCCAGCTCACCACAAGGGGGTAATGAAAAACTGTTTTTT. It specifies CASSPQGGNEKLFF.

This clone was counted a single time. The chain recombines TRBV9 with TRBJ2-7; D gene ambiguous. Germline V lookup: CDR1 SGDLS, CDR2 YYNGEE. V lost 4 bases to trimming and J lost 1 base, with 9 bases between them. The CDR3 length is 13 residues. CDR3 protein: CASSPRQSYEQYF. The CDR3 coding sequence is TGTGCCAGCAGCCCCCGACAATCCTACGAGCAGTACTTC. The whole variable domain, remainder taken from reference TRBV9 and TRBJ2-7, is DSGVTQTPKHLITATGQRVTLRCSPRSGDLSVYWYQQSLDQGLQFLIQYYNGEERAKGNILERFSAQQFPDLHSELNLSSLELGDSALYFCASSPRQSYEQYFGPGTRLTVT.

This clone was recorded a few times. The rearrangement uses TRBV3-1 (or the pseudogene TRBV3-2) and TRBJ2-3, with TRBD2 matching 11 bases. Germline trimming cut 2 bases from V and 8 bases from J; bases unmatched to any gene: 15. The CDR3 covers 18 residues. The germline V gene has CDR1 LGHDT and CDR2 YNNKEL (reference sequence). The CDR3 coding sequence is TGTGCCAGCAGCCAACCCCCTGGGGGTAGCGGGGGGGCTGTTACGCAGTATTTT. This encodes CASSQPPGGSGGAVTQYF.

The rearrangement links TRBV6-5 to TRBJ1-6; D is unclear. Per the germline V gene, CDR1 is MNHEY and CDR2 is SVGAGI. The V and J ends lost 4 bases and 7 bases respectively, with 14 bases between them. The CDR3 sequence is 15 residues long. DNA for the CDR3: TGTGCCAGCAGTTTTAAGGGAGTAAGGAATTCACCCCTCCACTTT. This encodes CASSFKGVRNSPLHF.